This T cell receptor (beta chain) was captured in a study of cytomegalovirus exposure and HLA in healthy donors. In regard to this clone: Its antigen is not known.

Study findings and constraints: The study labeled 180 or so TCR beta chains cytomegalovirus-associated.

Use of 60 Vbeta and 13 Jbeta primers characterized the PCR. Repertoires were generated with immunoSEQ multiplex PCR, while TCRdb's copy carries only in-frame clones and drops some. The table shows roughly 98,000 clones, with approximately 70% occurring only once. CDR1 is MNHEY and CDR2 is SMNVEV in the germline V gene (reference sequence). This CDR3 is 15 amino acids long. J gave up 5 bases and V 7 bases, and 13 bases lay outside the gene matches. The TCR sequence derives from a man aged 50-59 years in good health and CMV-seronegative. The source material was PBMCs. The V call is TRBV27, the J call TRBJ2-7; 8 bases map to TRBD2. CDR3 sequence (DNA): TGTGCCAGCAAGTCGTACGGGGGGGCTCGTAACGAGCAGTACTTC. Translated: CASKSYGGARNEQYF.